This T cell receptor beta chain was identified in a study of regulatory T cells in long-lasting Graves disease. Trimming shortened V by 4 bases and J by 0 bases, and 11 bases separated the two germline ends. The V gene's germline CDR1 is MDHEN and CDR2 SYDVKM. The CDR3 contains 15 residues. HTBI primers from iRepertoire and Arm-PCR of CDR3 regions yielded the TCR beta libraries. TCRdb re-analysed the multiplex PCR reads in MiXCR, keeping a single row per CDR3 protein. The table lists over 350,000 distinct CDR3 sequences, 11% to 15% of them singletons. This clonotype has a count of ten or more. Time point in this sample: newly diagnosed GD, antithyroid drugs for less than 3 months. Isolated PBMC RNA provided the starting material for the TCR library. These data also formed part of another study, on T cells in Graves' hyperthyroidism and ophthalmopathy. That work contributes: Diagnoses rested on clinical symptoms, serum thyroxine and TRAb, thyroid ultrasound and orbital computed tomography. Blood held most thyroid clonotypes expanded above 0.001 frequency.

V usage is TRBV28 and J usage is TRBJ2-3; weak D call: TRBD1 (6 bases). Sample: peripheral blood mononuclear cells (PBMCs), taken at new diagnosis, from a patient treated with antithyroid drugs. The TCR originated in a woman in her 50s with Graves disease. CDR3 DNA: TGTGCCAGCAGTTGGACAGTTTCTAGCACAGATACGCAGTATTTT. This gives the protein CASSWTVSSTDTQYF. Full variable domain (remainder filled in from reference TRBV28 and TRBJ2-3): DVKVTQSSRYLVKRTGEKVFLECVQDMDHENMFWYRQDPGLGLRLIYFSYDVKMKEKGDIPEGYSVSREKKERFSLILESASTNQTSMYLCASSWTVSSTDTQYFGPGTRLTVL.